These T cell receptor beta chains were read from a single sample in a study of Ad26.COV2.S vaccination and SARS-CoV-2 variants. TCRdb's copy holds only in-frame clones and misses some; the assay was immunoSEQ multiplex PCR. The sample shows approximately 350,000 clones, around 86% of them seen only once. The specimen was peripheral blood, collected in a trial of Ad26.COV2.S vaccine versus placebo. All receptors derive from a person between 18 and 65 years old who received the Ad26.COV2.S COVID-19 vaccine or a placebo. The CDR3 runs from the conserved cysteine through the conserved F or W. A D gene is named only where the DNA matches it firmly. A clone size is listed for some rows: how often the clone was seen (once, few, many), or a class if it is expanded.

cdr3_aa cdr3_nt j_call d_call clone_size v_call
CASREGPSYNSPLHF TGTGCCAGCAGGGAAGGGCCGTCTTATAATTCACCCCTCCACTTT TRBJ1-6 NA few TRBV6-1
CASMGQPYEQYF TGTGCCAGCATGGGACAGCCCTACGAGCAGTACTTC TRBJ2-7 TRBD1 NA TRBV2
CASSWGQGNTGELFF TGCGCCAGCAGCTGGGGACAGGGAAACACCGGGGAGCTGTTTTTT TRBJ2-2 TRBD1 NA TRBV5-1
CACPDPYIVDTQYF TGTGCCTGCCCAGATCCGTACATTGTAGATACGCAGTATTTT TRBJ2-3 NA NA TRBV30
CASSQVTGNTEAFF TGTGCCAGCAGCCAAGTCACAGGGAACACTGAAGCTTTCTTT TRBJ1-1 NA NA TRBV3-1/TRBV3-2
CASSYVGAGETQYF TGTGCCAGCAGTTACGTCGGGGCTGGGGAGACCCAGTACTTC TRBJ2-5 NA once TRBV6-5
CASSQGQATNEKLFF TGTGCCAGCAGCCAAGGACAGGCAACTAATGAAAAACTGTTTTTT TRBJ1-4 TRBD1 NA TRBV7-9
CASSPHGVAYEQYF TGTGCCAGCAGCCCTCACGGGGTCGCGTACGAGCAGTACTTC TRBJ2-7 NA NA TRBV6-2/TRBV6-3
CASSLKRERKLFF TGTGCCAGCAGCTTAAAAAGGGAACGAAAACTGTTTTTT TRBJ1-4 NA NA TRBV11-2
CASSLAGAQETQYF TGCGCCAGCAGCTTAGCGGGGGCACAAGAGACCCAGTACTTC TRBJ2-5 TRBD2 NA TRBV5-1
CASSQEDRVNGYTF TGCGCCAGCAGTCAAGAGGACAGGGTGAATGGCTACACCTTC TRBJ1-2 TRBD1 NA TRBV23-1
CASSYSAGDSPLHF TGTGCCAGCAGTTACTCAGCCGGGGATTCACCCCTCCACTTT TRBJ1-6 NA few TRBV6-6
CASSESRTGSRNTEAFF TGCGCCAGCAGTGAGTCAAGGACAGGGAGCCGAAACACTGAAGCTTTCTTT TRBJ1-1 TRBD1 once TRBV10-1
CASSLRYELYGYTF TGTGCCAGCAGCTTAAGGTACGAGCTGTATGGCTACACCTTC TRBJ1-2 NA NA TRBV7-2
CASSPYRTGGHGYTF TGTGCCAGTAGTCCCTACCGGACAGGGGGTCATGGCTACACCTTC TRBJ1-2 TRBD1 NA TRBV19
CASSPGGRVESYGYTF TGTGCCAGCAGCCCTGGGGGGAGGGTTGAGAGCTATGGCTACACCTTC TRBJ1-2 NA NA TRBV9
CASSHRGDRAYNEQFF TGCGCCAGCAGCCATAGGGGGGACAGGGCCTACAATGAGCAGTTCTTC TRBJ2-1 TRBD1 NA TRBV4-1
CASSSDRQSSYNEQFF TGTGCCAGCAGTTCAGACCGTCAGAGCTCCTACAATGAGCAGTTCTTC TRBJ2-1 NA NA TRBV5-4
CASSLGTSGETQYF TGTGCCAGTAGCCTTGGGACTAGCGGAGAGACCCAGTACTTC TRBJ2-5 TRBD2 once TRBV7-8
CASSFSGGTNEKLFF TGTGCCAGCAGCTTTAGCGGGGGAACTAATGAAAAACTGTTTTTT TRBJ1-4 NA NA TRBV5-5
CASSLDRHTIYF TGTGCCAGCAGCCTAGACAGGCACACCATATATTTT TRBJ1-3 NA NA TRBV12-3/TRBV12-4
CASSFPLTDPNTGELFF TGTGCCAGCAGTTTCCCCTTGACGGATCCGAACACCGGGGAGCTGTTTTTT TRBJ2-2 NA once TRBV6-2/TRBV6-3
CAIYGTAQGYTF TGTGCCATCTACGGGACAGCTCAGGGCTACACCTTC TRBJ1-2 TRBD1 once TRBV10-3
CASSLSDGGGGYGYTF TGTGCCAGCAGCTTGAGTGACGGGGGCGGAGGCTATGGCTACACCTTC TRBJ1-2 NA NA TRBV5-4
CASSRDLAGELFF TGTGCCAGCAGTCGGGACCTTGCCGGGGAGCTGTTTTTT TRBJ2-2 NA NA TRBV12-3/TRBV12-4
CASSLDRGRDEQFF TGCGCCAGCAGCTTGGACAGGGGGCGGGATGAGCAGTTCTTC TRBJ2-1 TRBD1 NA TRBV5-1
CASTQGDTQYF TGTGCCAGCACTCAAGGGGATACGCAGTATTTT TRBJ2-3 NA NA TRBV6-5
CAGKTGPTDTQYF TGTGCCGGGAAGACAGGGCCGACAGATACGCAGTATTTT TRBJ2-3 TRBD1 NA TRBV7-9
CASRGGPNQETQYF TGTGCCAGTAGGGGGGGCCCAAACCAAGAGACCCAGTACTTC TRBJ2-5 NA NA TRBV19
CASSEDSPPGNTIYF TGTGCCAGCAGCGAGGACAGCCCGCCTGGAAACACCATATATTTT TRBJ1-3 NA once TRBV5-5
CASNYRRSGSEQYF TGTGCCAGCAACTATCGGAGGAGTGGGTCGGAGCAGTACTTC TRBJ2-7 NA NA TRBV5-8
CASSSGGVYNSPLHF TGTGCCAGCAGCTCTGGAGGAGTCTATAATTCACCCCTCCACTTT TRBJ1-6 NA NA TRBV5-4
CASSRTQGGAFF TGTGCCAGCAGCCGCACCCAGGGAGGAGCTTTCTTT TRBJ1-1 NA NA TRBV3-1/TRBV3-2
CASSLYVAGPPYNEQFF TGTGCCAGCAGCTTGTACGTGGCAGGGCCCCCCTACAATGAGCAGTTCTTC TRBJ2-1 NA NA TRBV7-3
CAISGPFLGGGEQYF TGTGCCATCAGTGGCCCGTTTTTGGGGGGAGGCGAGCAGTACTTC TRBJ2-7 NA NA TRBV10-3
CASSARDRVHEQYF TGTGCCAGCAGCGCCCGGGACAGGGTCCACGAGCAGTACTTC TRBJ2-7 TRBD1 NA TRBV5-4
CASSFSLDTNYGYTF TGTGCCAGCAGCTTCTCCCTGGACACCAACTATGGCTACACCTTC TRBJ1-2 NA NA TRBV7-3
CAWLNDRVGGYTF TGTGCCTGGTTGAATGACAGGGTTGGAGGCTACACCTTC TRBJ1-2 TRBD1 NA TRBV30
CASSELPDSPYEQYF TGTGCCAGCAGTGAATTACCCGACAGCCCTTACGAGCAGTACTTC TRBJ2-7 NA NA TRBV2
CASRTTGGAFGANVLTF TGTGCCAGCAGGACGACAGGGGGCGCGTTTGGGGCCAACGTCCTGACTTTC TRBJ2-6 TRBD1 NA TRBV2
CASSLSRLGELF TGTGCCAGCAGCTTGAGCCGGCTCGGGGAACTCTTC TRBJ2-1 NA NA TRBV5-8
CASSQGWVVPDEQYF TGTGCCAGCAGCCAAGGTTGGGTTGTGCCTGACGAGCAGTACTTC TRBJ2-7 NA NA TRBV14
CASSPDRVFEQYF TGCGCCAGCAGCCCGGATCGGGTTTTCGAGCAGTACTTC TRBJ2-7 NA NA TRBV5-1
CASSLDGTRGPQHF TGCGCCAGCAGCCTCGACGGGACCCGAGGGCCCCAGCATTTT TRBJ1-5 NA NA TRBV4-3
CAWSGSLGQGLRSSGNTIYF TGTGCCTGGAGTGGGTCGTTGGGACAGGGCCTAAGATCCTCTGGAAACACCATATATTTT TRBJ1-3 TRBD1 NA TRBV30
CASSPDREGGYTF TGTGCCAGCTCGCCCGACAGGGAGGGAGGCTACACCTTC TRBJ1-2 TRBD1 once TRBV18
CASSRQAGLDTGELFF TGTGCCAGCAGCCGCCAGGCGGGGCTAGACACCGGGGAGCTGTTTTTT TRBJ2-2 NA NA TRBV7-6
CASSGSLERGTQYF TGTGCCAGCAGCGGCTCCCTTGAAAGGGGGACGCAGTATTTT TRBJ2-3 NA NA TRBV25-1
CAGTANEKLFF TGTGCCGGGACAGCTAATGAAAAACTGTTTTTT TRBJ1-4 TRBD1 once TRBV12-3/TRBV12-4
CASSFSPNQGYTF TGTGCCAGCAGTTTTTCTCCTAATCAAGGCTACACCTTC TRBJ1-2 NA NA TRBV6-5
CASSELAREQFF TGTGCCAGTAGTGAACTAGCGCGGGAGCAGTTCTTC TRBJ2-1 TRBD2 NA TRBV19
CASSTRDLRNQPQHF TGTGCCAGCAGTACCCGGGACTTACGCAATCAGCCCCAGCATTTT TRBJ1-5 NA NA TRBV6-5
CASSVDGNYGYTF TGTGCCAGCAGCGTAGACGGAAACTATGGCTACACCTTC TRBJ1-2 NA NA TRBV9
CASSLGTANQETQYF TGTGCCAGCAGCTTGGGGACGGCCAACCAAGAGACCCAGTACTTC TRBJ2-5 NA NA TRBV11-3
CASSPGQGHLNTEAFF TGTGCCAGCTCACCCGGACAGGGTCACCTGAACACTGAAGCTTTCTTT TRBJ1-1 TRBD1 NA TRBV18
CASRGLSSYEQYF TGCGCCAGCAGAGGTCTTTCATCCTACGAGCAGTACTTC TRBJ2-7 NA NA TRBV4-1
CASSFRGGNSPLHF TGTGCCAGCAGTTTCAGGGGAGGAAATTCACCCCTCCACTTT TRBJ1-6 NA NA TRBV27